The rows below give T cell receptor beta chains drawn from one sample of a study of T cell repertoires in cytomegalovirus infection. TCRdb processed the reads anew with MiXCR; each CDR3 protein has one entry. Altogether roughly 200,000 distinct CDR3 sequences are present, 9.5% being singletons, with the ten largest covering about 5%. The source material was PBMCs. The origin of the receptors is a human donor in good health (CMV status not recorded). Some clones in this sample may be carry-over from other donors' samples. CDR3s include the opening cysteine and the closing phenylalanine or tryptophan. The order of the fields is V gene, clone size, J gene, D gene, CDR3 DNA, CDR3 protein. The D gene is left open where the match is weak. Some rows mark clone size as missing; the rest say once, few, many or name a class of expanded clone.

TRBV6-1	many	TRBJ2-2	TRBD2	TGTGCCAGCAGTGATCGGGAGGACGGGGCCGGGGAGCTGTTTTTT	CASSDREDGAGELFF
TRBV2	few	TRBJ2-5	TRBD1	TGTGCCAGCACTATCCCCCGAGGGGGGACAGGGCGGGAGATTCTGGAGACCCAGTACTTC	CASTIPRGGTGREILETQYF
TRBV10-3	many	TRBJ1-2	NA	TGTGCCATCAGTGATTCAGGAAACTATGGCTACACCTTC	CAISDSGNYGYTF
TRBV5-4	many	TRBJ2-5	TRBD1	TGTGCCAGCAGCTTCGGACAGGGGAGAGAGACCCAGTACTTC	CASSFGQGRETQYF
TRBV7-2	many	TRBJ2-4	NA	TGTGCCAGCAGCTTGGTACCAGCCGATGGGAAAAACATTCAGTACTTC	CASSLVPADGKNIQYF
TRBV7-2	many	TRBJ1-4	TRBD1	TGTGCCAGCAGCTTAGCCGGACAGGGAAGGAATGAAAAACTGTTTTTT	CASSLAGQGRNEKLFF
TRBV10-2	NA	TRBJ1-5	NA	TGCGCCAGCAGGCCCAGCGCCAATCAGCCCCAGCATTTT	CASRPSANQPQHF
TRBV20-1	NA	TRBJ1-1	TRBD1	TGCAGTGCTAAGACAGGGGACACTGAAGCTTTCTTT	CSAKTGDTEAFF
TRBV7-3	many	TRBJ2-1	TRBD2	TGTGCCAGCAGCTTATACCCTAGCGGGTTGAATGAGCAGTTCTTC	CASSLYPSGLNEQFF
TRBV6-6	NA	TRBJ2-2	TRBD2	TGTGCCAGCAGTTACCGCGCTAGCGGGAGGACAAACACCGGGGAGCTGTTTTTT	CASSYRASGRTNTGELFF
TRBV7-9	many	TRBJ2-7	TRBD2	TGTGCCAGCAGCTTACCGGGACTAGCGGGGGTGCCCTACGAGCAGTACTTC	CASSLPGLAGVPYEQYF
TRBV28	NA	TRBJ1-5	TRBD1	TGTGCCAGCATTCGGACAGGGGGCTCACAGCCCCAGCATTTT	CASIRTGGSQPQHF
TRBV12-3/TRBV12-4	many	TRBJ2-7	TRBD1	TGTGCCAGCAGTCCTTCCGGGACAGGGGGCCGGGAGCAGTACTTC	CASSPSGTGGREQYF
TRBV11-2	many	TRBJ2-1	NA	TGTGCCAGCAGCTTAGATGAGAGGCCAGGTCCTTACAATGAGCAGTTCTTC	CASSLDERPGPYNEQFF
TRBV7-2	many	TRBJ2-1	TRBD1	TGTGCCAGCAGCCCCGGGACAGGATGGAATGAGCAGTTCTTC	CASSPGTGWNEQFF
TRBV7-9	NA	TRBJ1-3	NA	TGTGCCAGCTTCGCTTCTGGAAACACCATATATTTT	CASFASGNTIYF
TRBV7-2	few	TRBJ1-2	NA	TGTGCCAGCAGCAGAAACCGGGACGGGATTCGCTATGGCTACACCTTC	CASSRNRDGIRYGYTF
TRBV28	many	TRBJ2-7	TRBD1	TGTGCCAGTGGGACAGGGGGCACCTACGAGCAGTACTTC	CASGTGGTYEQYF
TRBV29-1	NA	TRBJ2-1	TRBD1	TGCAGCGTTGAAGGGACGACAGGGAATGAGCAGTTCTTC	CSVEGTTGNEQFF
TRBV7-9	NA	TRBJ2-3	NA	TGTGCCAGCAGCTTCGACAGCACAGATACGCAGTATTTT	CASSFDSTDTQYF
TRBV10-3	few	TRBJ1-4	TRBD1	TGTGCCATCAGTGAAACAGACAGGGGAGTAGAAAAACTGTTTTTT	CAISETDRGVEKLFF
TRBV11-3	NA	TRBJ2-1	TRBD2	TGTGCCAGCAGCTTAGGGGGGGGCGGGGGGCTTAACAATGAGCAGTTCTTC	CASSLGGGGGLNNEQFF
TRBV28	many	TRBJ1-1	NA	TGTGCCAGCACTTTGTTAGGGGCCGGGAACACTGAAGCTTTCTTT	CASTLLGAGNTEAFF
TRBV7-8	many	TRBJ2-1	NA	TGTGCCAGCAGCTTAGTTGCTAGCAGGACCTACAATGAGCAGTTCTTC	CASSLVASRTYNEQFF
TRBV29-1	once	TRBJ1-5	NA	TGCAGCGTTGCGGGGGCAGGCTCTAGCGGTAGCACAGATACGCAGCATTTT	CSVAGAGSSGSTDTQHF
TRBV7-2	many	TRBJ2-3	NA	TGTGCCAGCAGCCGAGCTATGGGGGTTAGCGATACGCAGTATTTT	CASSRAMGVSDTQYF
TRBV9	NA	TRBJ2-1	NA	TGTGCCAGCAGCGCCGGGACTCCGAATGAGCAGTTCTTC	CASSAGTPNEQFF
TRBV7-2	many	TRBJ2-1	TRBD2	TGTGCCAGCAGCTTAGTAGGAAGGCTAGCGGGAAGTGGGGAGCAGTTCTTC	CASSLVGRLAGSGEQFF
TRBV7-2	many	TRBJ2-7	NA	TGTGCCAGCAGCCCCAATGGGGGGTTTGGCTACGAGCAGTACTTC	CASSPNGGFGYEQYF
TRBV7-7	few	TRBJ2-3	NA	TGTGCCAGCAGCTTAGGGGGGCACAGGGCAGATACGCAGTATTTT	CASSLGGHRADTQYF
TRBV20-1	NA	TRBJ2-7	TRBD2	TGCAGTGCTAGTGTCCTAGCGGACTACGAGCAGTACTTC	CSASVLADYEQYF
TRBV5-1	few	TRBJ2-7	NA	TGCGCCAGCAGCGTGCAGACTGCCGACCTTAGCTACGAGCAGTACTTC	CASSVQTADLSYEQYF
TRBV24-1	few	TRBJ2-1	NA	TGTGCCACCAGTGATTTGGACAGAGACTACAATGAGCAGTTCTTC	CATSDLDRDYNEQFF
TRBV4-2	few	TRBJ2-7	NA	TGTGCCAGCAGCCAAGATCCCACAGGAAGAACCTACGAGCAGTACTTC	CASSQDPTGRTYEQYF
TRBV7-8	many	TRBJ1-3	NA	TGTGCCAGCAGCTTAGTGGTCGGGACGGCCCCTGGAAACACCATATATTTT	CASSLVVGTAPGNTIYF
TRBV7-8	many	TRBJ1-1	TRBD1	TGTGCCAGCAGCTTCGGGACAGGGATGTGGACTGAAGCTTTCTTT	CASSFGTGMWTEAFF
TRBV27	many	TRBJ1-1	NA	TGTGCCAGCAGCTCGGGGGGGAACACTGAAGCTTTCTTT	CASSSGGNTEAFF
TRBV7-2	many	TRBJ1-5	NA	TGTGCCAGCAGCGCCGACAGGCTTTATAGCAATCAGCCCCAGCATTTT	CASSADRLYSNQPQHF
TRBV20-1	few	TRBJ2-3	TRBD2	TGCAGTGCTAGACCCGTTACTTCTAGCGGGGCGGTAGATACGCAGTATTTT	CSARPVTSSGAVDTQYF
TRBV7-2	many	TRBJ2-2	TRBD2	TGTGCCAGCAGCTTAGAAGCTAGCGGGATAGGAAACACCGGGGAGCTGTTTTTT	CASSLEASGIGNTGELFF
TRBV5-8	few	TRBJ1-1	NA	TGTGCCAGCAGCTTGGTGATGGCTGTATGGGCTTTCTTT	CASSLVMAVWAFF
TRBV7-9	many	TRBJ2-7	TRBD2	TGTGCCACCGGCGGGGGCTCCTACGAGCAGTACTTC	CATGGGSYEQYF
TRBV19	many	TRBJ1-5	NA	TGTGCCAGTAGTCGTCAGGGACTCCGAAATCAGCCCCAGCATTTT	CASSRQGLRNQPQHF
TRBV12-3/TRBV12-4	few	TRBJ1-1	NA	TGTGCCAGCAGTCGGGGGATGAACACTGAAGCTTTCTTT	CASSRGMNTEAFF